The present TCR beta chain was sequenced within a study of CD8+ T cells in alopecia areata. Per germline, CDR1 DFQATT and CDR2 SNEGSKA (reference sequence). The V end lost 3 bases, the J end lost 3 bases, and 2 bases lay between the germline ends. The CDR3 has 10 residues. Of note for this clone: Its antigen is not known. Within the sample, other DNA sequences also encode this same CDR3.

Noted treatment: oral pan-JAK inhibitor, 5-10 mg twice daily. Sequencing relied on a cDNA template that was reverse transcribed from extracted RNA. Method: immunoSEQ multiplex PCR; TCRdb's copy keeps in-frame clones and lacks some. Among approximately 210,000 clones, approximately 72% were seen once, and the ten largest hold 0.95% to 1.5%. Study results and limitations: Lesional scalp displayed greater clonality than normal scalp, most notably in alopecia totalis/universalis.

The chain carries TRBV20-1 and TRBJ1-1; D not resolved. Source: CD4+ T cells sorted from blood, taken between weeks 44 and 45, from a patient treated with tofacitinib. The TCR comes from a human donor with alopecia areata. The CDR3 loop is CSARDTEAFF. The CDR3 coding sequence is TGCAGTGCTAGGGACACTGAAGCTTTCTTT.